This T cell receptor (beta chain) is drawn from a study of blood T cell repertoires in COVID-19. About the research overall: Material from acute and convalescent COVID-19 was sourced from the United States, Italy and Spain. T cells, B-cell-depleted T cells, or PBMCs provided the cDNA or gDNA that served as material.

Unmatched junction bases numbered 10, after V lost 5 bases and J lost 5 bases. Germline lookup yields CDR1 SQVTM and CDR2 ANQGSEA. The CDR3 has 15 amino acids. Under the authors' procedure: Amplification from reference gene primers served as the basis for estimated nucleated cell counts. Here immunoSEQ multiplex PCR was the method, and the copy in TCRdb shows in-frame clones only, minus some. V and J calls and clone size are given by that table; D and trimming were obtained from the DNA. The profile shows 70,000 or so clones, about 70% of them singletons. There are a few counts of this clone. The sequence was collected from a woman aged 70-85 years with acute or convalescent COVID-19. Sequencing was performed on peripheral blood. This rearrangement joins TRBV29-1 to TRBJ2-5; 11 bases fit TRBD2. The CDR3: CSVSSGGPLGETQYF. The CDR3 DNA follows: TGCAGCGTTTCTAGCGGGGGGCCCCTCGGGGAGACCCAGTACTTC.